This entry lists 12 T cell receptor beta chains sequenced from one sample in a study of T cell responses to AZD1222 COVID-19 vaccine. Here immunoSEQ multiplex PCR was the method, and the copy in TCRdb shows in-frame clones only, minus some. The top ten clones hold 3.5% to 4% of a sample with under 200,000 clones, roughly nine tenths of them seen once. Sequenced here: peripheral blood, sampled 28 days after the second dose of the MenACWY control vaccine. The receptors come from an adult who received the MenACWY meningococcal vaccine as a control.

V and J are TRBV7-9 and TRBJ1-1; D remains unclear. This CDR3 region has 15 residues. Trimming removed 1 base from V and 1 base from J, with 10 bases in between. Germline V CDR1 and CDR2: SEHNR, FQNEAQ (reference sequence). CDR3 sequence (DNA): TGTGCCAGCAGCTTAGACTCGGACCCGAACACTGAAGCTTTCTTT. The encoded protein is CASSLDSDPNTEAFF.

This clone was picked up one time. This sequence joins TRBV2 and TRBJ1-3; D is undetermined. The CDR3 sequence is 16 residues long. CDR1 and CDR2 (germline): SNHLY, FYNNEI. V was clipped by 2 bases and J by 0 bases, with 11 bases between them. The chain's CDR3 is CASSESPLASGNTIYF. The CDR3, as DNA: TGTGCCAGCAGTGAAAGCCCGCTCGCCTCTGGAAACACCATATATTTT.

This rearrangement joins TRBV28 to TRBJ2-1; 9 bases align to TRBD2. This CDR3 region has 12 residues. CDR1 and CDR2 (germline): MDHEN, SYDVKM. V shed 6 bases and J 9 bases; nucleotides not matched to a gene: 3. Written as DNA, the CDR3 is TGTGCCAGCAGGCGGGAGGGGACTGAGCAGTTCTTC. Encoded protein: CASRREGTEQFF.

CDR3 sequence reads: CASSPHRGVWSYGYTF. CDR3 sequence (DNA): TGTGCCAGCAGCCCCCACAGGGGGGTCTGGAGCTATGGCTACACCTTC. This rearrangement joins TRBV7-8 to TRBJ1-2; 8 nucleotides agree with TRBD1. The CDR3 contains 16 residues. With 5 bases clipped from V and 4 bases from J, the junction kept 12 bases outside the gene matches. From germline, CDR1 is SGHVS and CDR2 FQNEAQ.

CDR3 in amino acids: CASSLGGQGWGSPLHF. The CDR3 nucleotides are TGTGCCAGCAGCCTAGGGGGACAGGGTTGGGGATCACCCCTCCACTTT. This sequence joins TRBV27 and TRBJ1-6; 9 bases align to TRBD1. Germline trimming cut 6 bases from V and 10 bases from J; bases unmatched to any gene: 13. CDR3 size: 16 residues. Germline V gene sequence: CDR1 MNHEY, CDR2 SMNVEV (reference sequence).

The V and J genes are TRBV24-1 and TRBJ2-5, with D unresolved. The V end was cut by 3 bases, the J end by 0 bases, with 13 bases between. CDR1 is KGHDR, CDR2 SFDVKD, per germline. This CDR3 has 16 amino acids. The CDR3 sequence: CATSDQASPYQETQYF. The DNA of the CDR3 is TGTGCCACCAGTGATCAAGCCTCACCGTACCAAGAGACCCAGTACTTC.

The count of this clone is one. This sequence joins TRBV29-1 and TRBJ1-1; D is perhaps TRBD1 (6 bases). The germline V gene encodes CDR1 SQVTM and CDR2 ANQGSEA. The V gene lost 7 bases and the J gene lost 4 bases, with 10 bases spanning the gap. The CDR3 runs 11 residues. CDR3 amino acids: CSADRSTEAFF. CDR3 nucleotides: TGCAGCGCCGACAGGAGCACTGAAGCTTTCTTT.

The chain employs TRBV6-2 or TRBV6-3 and TRBJ2-2, with TRBD2 matching over 8 bases. The CDR3 has 16 amino acids. After removal of 6 bases from V and 0 bases from J, the junction contained 6 bases not matched to a gene. Germline CDR1 is MNHEY and CDR2 is SVGEGT. The CDR3 DNA sequence: TGTGCCAGCAGCTCCCCGGGAGGGCCGAACACCGGGGAGCTGTTTTTT. Translating it yields CASSSPGGPNTGELFF.

The chain recombines TRBV4-1 with TRBJ2-1, with D perhaps TRBD2 (6 bases). Germline V gene lookup returns CDR1 MGHRA and CDR2 YSYEKL. CDR3 length: 13 amino acids. V was clipped by 3 bases and J by 8 bases, with 11 bases between them. As DNA, the CDR3 is TGCGCCAGCAGCCATAACGGGGGTTATGAGCAGTTCTTC. Translation: CASSHNGGYEQFF.

The rearrangement joins TRBV28 to TRBJ2-1; TRBD2 matches 16 bases. This CDR3 is 16 amino acids long. With V trimmed by 9 bases and J by 14 bases, 16 bases remained unmatched. Germline V gene lookup returns CDR1 MDHEN and CDR2 SYDVKM. The CDR3 sequence: CASHETGGLAGGNEFF. The DNA for the CDR3 is TGTGCCAGTCATGAGACAGGGGGACTAGCGGGAGGGAATGAGTTCTTC.

The CDR3 sequence is CASSLPASPTETQYF. CDR3 bases: TGTGCCAGCAGCTTGCCCGCTAGTCCCACAGAGACCCAGTACTTC. The V gene is TRBV5-4, the J gene TRBJ2-5, with D unresolved. Germline V gives CDR1 SGHNT, CDR2 YYREEE (reference sequence). The CDR3 runs 15 residues. Trimming stripped 1 base from V and 4 bases from J, with 14 bases between.

The V call is TRBV9, the J call TRBJ1-3, with 7 bases fitting TRBD1. Germline loops: CDR1 SGDLS, CDR2 YYNGEE. The CDR3 is 16 residues long. With 4 bases clipped from V and 2 bases from J, the junction kept 9 bases outside the gene matches. CDR3 region: CASSTSTGTPGNTIYF. The CDR3 coding sequence is TGTGCCAGCAGCACCTCGACAGGGACCCCTGGAAACACCATATATTTT.